This record covers a single TCR beta chain. The record originates from a study of beta chain features in type 1 diabetes. The CDR3 totals 15 residues. Deletions cut 6 bases from V and 2 bases from J, with 17 bases between. Per germline, CDR1 KGHSH and CDR2 LQKENI. Every bit of the isolated RNA underwent reverse transcription, so sequencing read expressed TCRB transcripts. Roughly 3.6 million reads were obtained on average from naive, central memory and regulatory T cell samples. Assay: immunoSEQ multiplex PCR; the TCRdb copy retains only in-frame clones and omits some. Among about 140,000 clones listed, roughly 9.3% were seen once.

The TCR was taken from a woman aged 40 to 50 in good health. Sequencing was performed on central memory CD4+ T cells from blood. The chain combines TRBV18 with TRBJ2-7; D may be TRBD2 (7 bases). The CDR3 protein is CASSLRGDMTYEQYF. The CDR3 nucleotides are TGTGCCAGCTCCCTCCGGGGGGACATGACCTACGAGCAGTACTTC.